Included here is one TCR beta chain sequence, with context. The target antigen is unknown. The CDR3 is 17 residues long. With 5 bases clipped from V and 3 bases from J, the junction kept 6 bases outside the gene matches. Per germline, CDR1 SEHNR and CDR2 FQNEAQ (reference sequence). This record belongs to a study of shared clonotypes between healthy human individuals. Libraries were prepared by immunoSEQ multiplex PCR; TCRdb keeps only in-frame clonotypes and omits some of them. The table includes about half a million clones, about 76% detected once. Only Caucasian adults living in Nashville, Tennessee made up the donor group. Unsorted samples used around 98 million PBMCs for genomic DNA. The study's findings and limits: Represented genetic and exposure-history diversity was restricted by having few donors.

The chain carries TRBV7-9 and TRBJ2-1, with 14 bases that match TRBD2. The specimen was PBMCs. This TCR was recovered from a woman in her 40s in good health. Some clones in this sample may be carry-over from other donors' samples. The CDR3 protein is CASSRGTSGSHYNEQFF. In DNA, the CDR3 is TGTGCCAGCAGCCGTGGGACTAGCGGGAGCCACTACAATGAGCAGTTCTTC.